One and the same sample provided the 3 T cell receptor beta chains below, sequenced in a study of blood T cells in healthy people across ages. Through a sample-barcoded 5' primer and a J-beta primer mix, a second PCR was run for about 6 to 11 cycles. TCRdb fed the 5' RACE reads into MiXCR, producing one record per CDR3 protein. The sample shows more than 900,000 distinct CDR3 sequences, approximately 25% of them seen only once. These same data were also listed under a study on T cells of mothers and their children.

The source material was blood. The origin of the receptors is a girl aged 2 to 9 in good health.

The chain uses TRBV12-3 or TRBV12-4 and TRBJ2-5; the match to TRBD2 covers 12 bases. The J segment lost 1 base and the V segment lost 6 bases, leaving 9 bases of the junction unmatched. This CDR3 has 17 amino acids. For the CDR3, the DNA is TGTGCCAGCAGGCTTGGACTAGCGGGGCCCCTCCAAGAGACCCAGTACTTC. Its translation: CASRLGLAGPLQETQYF.

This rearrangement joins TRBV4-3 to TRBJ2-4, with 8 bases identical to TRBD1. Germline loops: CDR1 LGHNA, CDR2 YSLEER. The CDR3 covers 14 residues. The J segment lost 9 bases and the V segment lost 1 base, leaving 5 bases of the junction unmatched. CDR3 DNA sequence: TGCGCCAGCAGCCAAGGGACAGGGAAGGGCATTCAGTACTTC. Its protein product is CASSQGTGKGIQYF.

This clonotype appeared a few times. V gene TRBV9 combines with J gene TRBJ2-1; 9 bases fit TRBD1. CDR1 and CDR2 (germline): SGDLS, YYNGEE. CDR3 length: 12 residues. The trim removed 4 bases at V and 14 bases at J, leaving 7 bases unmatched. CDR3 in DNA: TGTGCCAGCAGCCCTTCCGGGACAGGGAAGTTCTTC. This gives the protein CASSPSGTGKFF.